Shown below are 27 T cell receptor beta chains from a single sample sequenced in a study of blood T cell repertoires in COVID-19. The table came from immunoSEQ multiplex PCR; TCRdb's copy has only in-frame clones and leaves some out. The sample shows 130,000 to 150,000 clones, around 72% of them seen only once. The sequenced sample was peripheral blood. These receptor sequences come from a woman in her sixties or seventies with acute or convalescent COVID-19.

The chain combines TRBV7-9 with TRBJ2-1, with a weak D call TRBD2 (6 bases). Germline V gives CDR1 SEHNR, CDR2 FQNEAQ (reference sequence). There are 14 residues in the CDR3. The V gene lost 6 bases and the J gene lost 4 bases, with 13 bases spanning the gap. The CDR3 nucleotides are TGTGCCAGCAGATCGACTAGGGAGTACAATGAGCAGTTCTTC. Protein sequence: CASRSTREYNEQFF.

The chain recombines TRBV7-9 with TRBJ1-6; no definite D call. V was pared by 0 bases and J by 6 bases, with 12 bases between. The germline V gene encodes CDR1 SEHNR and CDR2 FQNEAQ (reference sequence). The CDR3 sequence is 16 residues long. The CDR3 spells CASSLAGSGRNSPLHF. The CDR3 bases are TGTGCCAGCAGCTTAGCCGGGAGTGGACGTAATTCACCCCTCCACTTT.

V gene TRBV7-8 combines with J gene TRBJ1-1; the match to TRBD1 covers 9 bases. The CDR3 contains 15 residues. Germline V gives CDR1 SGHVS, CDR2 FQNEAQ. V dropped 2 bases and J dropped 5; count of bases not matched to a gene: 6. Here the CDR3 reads CASSLKTGGRTEAFF. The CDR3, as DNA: TGTGCCAGCAGCTTAAAGACAGGGGGGAGGACTGAAGCTTTCTTT.

In nucleotides, the CDR3 is TGTGCCAGCAGTTTATCGGTGGAGGGGCTGGAGCCCCAGCATTTT. This codes for CASSLSVEGLEPQHF. The chain recombines TRBV28 with TRBJ1-5, with a possible D match to TRBD1 (5 bases). The germline CDR1 and CDR2 sequences are MDHEN and SYDVKM. Trimming cost V 1 base and J 8 bases, with 15 bases left between them. The length of the CDR3 is 15 residues.

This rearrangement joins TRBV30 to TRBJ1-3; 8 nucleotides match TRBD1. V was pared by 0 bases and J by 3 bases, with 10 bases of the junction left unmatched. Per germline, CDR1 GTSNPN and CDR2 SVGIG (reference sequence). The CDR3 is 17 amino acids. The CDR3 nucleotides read TGTGCCTGGAGTGTACCTTTTCCAGGGGGCCGTGGAAACACCATATATTTT. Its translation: CAWSVPFPGGRGNTIYF. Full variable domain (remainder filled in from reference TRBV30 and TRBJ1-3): SQTIHQWPATLVQPVGSPLSLECTVEGTSNPNLYWYRQAAGRGLQLLFYSVGIGQISSEVPQNLSASRPQDRQFILSSKKLLLSDSGFYLCAWSVPFPGGRGNTIYFGEGSWLTVV.

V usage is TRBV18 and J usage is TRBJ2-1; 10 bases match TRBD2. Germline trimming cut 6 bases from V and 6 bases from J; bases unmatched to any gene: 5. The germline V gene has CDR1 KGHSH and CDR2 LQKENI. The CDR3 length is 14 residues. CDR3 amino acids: CASSVRTSGNEQFF. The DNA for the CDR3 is TGTGCCAGCTCCGTACGGACTAGCGGCAATGAGCAGTTCTTC.

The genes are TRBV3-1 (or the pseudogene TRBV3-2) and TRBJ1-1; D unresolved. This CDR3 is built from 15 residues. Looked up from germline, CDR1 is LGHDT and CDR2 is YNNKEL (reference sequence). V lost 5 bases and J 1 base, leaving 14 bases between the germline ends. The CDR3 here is CASSSILGGNTEAFF. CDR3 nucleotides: TGTGCCAGCAGCTCAATTCTAGGAGGGAACACTGAAGCTTTCTTT.

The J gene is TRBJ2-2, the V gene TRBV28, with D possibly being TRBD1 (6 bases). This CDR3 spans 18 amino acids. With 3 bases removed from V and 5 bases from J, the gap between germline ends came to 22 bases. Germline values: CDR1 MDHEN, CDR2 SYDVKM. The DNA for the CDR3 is TGTGCCAGCAGTTTTTTTCTGGGGGCGCACCCCCTAACCGGGGAGCTGTTTTTT. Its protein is CASSFFLGAHPLTGELFF.

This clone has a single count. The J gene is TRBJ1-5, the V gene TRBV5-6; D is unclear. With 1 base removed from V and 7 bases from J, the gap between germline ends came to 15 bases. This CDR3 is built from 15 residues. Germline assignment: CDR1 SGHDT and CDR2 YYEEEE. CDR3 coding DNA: TGTGCCAGCAGCTTGAGGAGCCCCCCGGCGCAGCCCCAGCATTTT. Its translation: CASSLRSPPAQPQHF. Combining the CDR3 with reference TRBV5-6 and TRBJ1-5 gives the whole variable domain DAGVTQSPTHLIKTRGQQVTLRCSPKSGHDTVSWYQQALGQGPQFIFQYYEEEERQRGNFPDRFSGHQFPNYSSELNVNALLLGDSALYLCASSLRSPPAQPQHFGDGTRLSIL.

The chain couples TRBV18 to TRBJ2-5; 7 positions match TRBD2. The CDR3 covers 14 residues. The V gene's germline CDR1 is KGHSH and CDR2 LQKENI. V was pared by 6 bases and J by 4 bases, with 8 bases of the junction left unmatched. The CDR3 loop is CASSKGGSIETQYF. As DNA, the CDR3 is TGTGCCAGCTCTAAAGGCGGGAGTATAGAGACCCAGTACTTC.

CDR3 loop: CASSDSLHSYNSPLHF. In DNA, the CDR3 is TGTGCCAGCAGTGACTCACTGCACTCCTATAATTCACCCCTCCACTTT. The chain recombines TRBV2 with TRBJ1-6, with no clear D. CDR3 length: 16 residues. Looked up from germline, CDR1 is SNHLY and CDR2 is FYNNEI. V was trimmed by 3 bases and J by 0 bases, leaving 9 bases between them.

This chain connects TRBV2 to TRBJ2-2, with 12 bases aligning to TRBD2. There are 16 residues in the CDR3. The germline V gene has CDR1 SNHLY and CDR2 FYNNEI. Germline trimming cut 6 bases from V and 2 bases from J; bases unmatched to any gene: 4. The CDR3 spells CASSRLAGANTGELFF. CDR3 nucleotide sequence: TGTGCCAGCAGCCGACTAGCGGGAGCCAACACCGGGGAGCTGTTTTTT.

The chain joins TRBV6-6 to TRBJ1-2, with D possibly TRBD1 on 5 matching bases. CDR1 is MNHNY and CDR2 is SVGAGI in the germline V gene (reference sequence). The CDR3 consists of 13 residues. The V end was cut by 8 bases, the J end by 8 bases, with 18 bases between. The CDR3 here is CASFWGAGQGYTF. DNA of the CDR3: TGTGCCAGCTTTTGGGGTGCAGGGCAAGGCTACACCTTC.

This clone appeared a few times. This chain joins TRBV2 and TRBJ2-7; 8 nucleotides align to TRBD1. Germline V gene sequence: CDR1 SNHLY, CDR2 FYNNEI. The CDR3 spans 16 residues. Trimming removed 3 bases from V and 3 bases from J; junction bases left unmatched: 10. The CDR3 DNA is TGTGCCAGCAGTGACTTCTCCGACAGGGGAGTCTACGAGCAGTACTTC. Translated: CASSDFSDRGVYEQYF. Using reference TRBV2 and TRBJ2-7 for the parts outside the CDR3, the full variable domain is EPEVTQTPSHQVTQMGQEVILRCVPISNHLYFYWYRQILGQKVEFLVSFYNNEISEKSEIFDDQFSVERPDGSNFTLKIRSTKLEDSAMYFCASSDFSDRGVYEQYFGPGTRLTVT.

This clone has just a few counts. CDR3 residues: CASSEGGGKLFF. CDR3 nucleotides: TGTGCCAGCAGTGAAGGGGGAGGAAAACTGTTTTTT. The chain links TRBV2 to TRBJ1-4; unclear D gene. Germline V gene data show CDR1 as SNHLY and CDR2 as FYNNEI. The CDR3 length is 12 residues. Trimming removed 1 base at V and 10 bases at J, with 7 bases between.

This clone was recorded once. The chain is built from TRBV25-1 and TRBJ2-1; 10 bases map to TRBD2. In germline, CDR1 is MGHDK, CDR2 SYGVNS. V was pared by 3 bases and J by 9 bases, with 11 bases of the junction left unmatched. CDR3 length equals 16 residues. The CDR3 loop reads CASSESGTSEVGEQFF. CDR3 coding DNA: TGTGCCAGCAGTGAGTCCGGGACTAGCGAAGTTGGTGAGCAGTTCTTC.

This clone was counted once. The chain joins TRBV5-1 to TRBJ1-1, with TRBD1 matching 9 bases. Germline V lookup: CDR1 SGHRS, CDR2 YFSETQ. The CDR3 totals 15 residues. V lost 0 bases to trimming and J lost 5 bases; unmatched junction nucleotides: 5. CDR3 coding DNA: TGCGCCAGCAGCTTGGTGGGACAGGGCTTAACTGAAGCTTTCTTT. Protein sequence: CASSLVGQGLTEAFF. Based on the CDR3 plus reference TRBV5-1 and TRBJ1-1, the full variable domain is KAGVTQTPRYLIKTRGQQVTLSCSPISGHRSVSWYQQTPGQGLQFLFEYFSETQRNKGNFPGRFSGRQFSNSRSEMNVSTLELGDSALYLCASSLVGQGLTEAFFGQGTRLTVV.

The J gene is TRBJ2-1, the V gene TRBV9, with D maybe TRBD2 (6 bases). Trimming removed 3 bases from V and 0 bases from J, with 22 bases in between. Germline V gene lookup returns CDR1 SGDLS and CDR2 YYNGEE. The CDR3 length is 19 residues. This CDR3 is CASSAPPATSFSSYNEQFF. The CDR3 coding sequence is TGTGCCAGCAGCGCCCCCCCGGCGACTAGTTTCAGCTCCTACAATGAGCAGTTCTTC.

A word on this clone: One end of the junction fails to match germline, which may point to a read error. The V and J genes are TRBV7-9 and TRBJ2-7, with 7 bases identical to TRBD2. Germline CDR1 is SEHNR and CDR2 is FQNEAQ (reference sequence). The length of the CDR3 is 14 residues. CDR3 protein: CASSLERGSNEQYF. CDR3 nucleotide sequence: TGTGCCAGCAGCTTAGAGCGGGGCTCCAACGAGCAGTACTTC.

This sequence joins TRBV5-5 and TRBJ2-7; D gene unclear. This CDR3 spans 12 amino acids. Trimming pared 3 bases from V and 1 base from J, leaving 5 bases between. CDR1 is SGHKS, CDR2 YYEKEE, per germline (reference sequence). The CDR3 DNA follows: TGTGCCAGCAGCTCGACTTCCTACGAGCAGTACTTC. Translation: CASSSTSYEQYF.

The CDR3 is CASSEAPDYSGNTIYF. The CDR3, as DNA: TGTGCCAGCAGTGAAGCGCCAGACTACTCTGGAAACACCATATATTTT. The rearrangement uses TRBV2 and TRBJ1-3, with unresolved D. The CDR3 runs to 16 residues. V shed 0 bases and J shed 0 bases, with 9 bases lying between them. Germline V lookup: CDR1 SNHLY, CDR2 FYNNEI.

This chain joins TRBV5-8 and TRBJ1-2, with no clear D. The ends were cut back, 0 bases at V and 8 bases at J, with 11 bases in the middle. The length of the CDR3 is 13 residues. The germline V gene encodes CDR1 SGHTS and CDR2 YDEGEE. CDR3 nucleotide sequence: TGTGCCAGCAGCTTGGACACCTTTAGCGGCTACACCTTC. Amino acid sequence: CASSLDTFSGYTF.

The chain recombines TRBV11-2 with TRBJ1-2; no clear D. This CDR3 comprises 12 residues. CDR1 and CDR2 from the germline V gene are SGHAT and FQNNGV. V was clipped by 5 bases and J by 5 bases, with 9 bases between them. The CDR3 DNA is TGTGCCAGCAGCGCGGGCCGTTATGGCTACACCTTC. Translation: CASSAGRYGYTF.

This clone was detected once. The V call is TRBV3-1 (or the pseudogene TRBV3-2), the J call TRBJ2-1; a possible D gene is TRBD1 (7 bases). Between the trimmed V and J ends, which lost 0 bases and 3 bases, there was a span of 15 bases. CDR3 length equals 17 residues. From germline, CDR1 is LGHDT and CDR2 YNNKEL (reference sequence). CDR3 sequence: CASSQDRGGGIYNEQFF. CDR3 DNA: TGTGCCAGCAGCCAAGATCGAGGAGGGGGCATCTACAATGAGCAGTTCTTC.

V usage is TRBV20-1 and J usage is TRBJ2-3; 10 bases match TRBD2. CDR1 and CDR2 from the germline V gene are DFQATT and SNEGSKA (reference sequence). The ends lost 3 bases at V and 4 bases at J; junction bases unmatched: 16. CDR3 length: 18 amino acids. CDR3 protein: CSASRPSGSGWFADTQYF. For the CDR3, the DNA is TGCAGTGCTAGTAGGCCTAGCGGGAGTGGATGGTTCGCAGATACGCAGTATTTT.

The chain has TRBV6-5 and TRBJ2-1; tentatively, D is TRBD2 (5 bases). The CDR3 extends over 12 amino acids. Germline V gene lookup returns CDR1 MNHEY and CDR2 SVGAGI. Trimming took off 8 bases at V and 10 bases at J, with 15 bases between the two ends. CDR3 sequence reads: CASGVWGAEQFF. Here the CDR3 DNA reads TGTGCCAGCGGAGTTTGGGGAGCAGAGCAGTTCTTC.

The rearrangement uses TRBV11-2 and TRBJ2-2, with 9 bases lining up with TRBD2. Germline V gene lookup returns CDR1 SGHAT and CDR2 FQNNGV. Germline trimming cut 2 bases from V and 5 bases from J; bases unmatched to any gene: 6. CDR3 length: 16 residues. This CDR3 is CASSLNSGRPTGELFF. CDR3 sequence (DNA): TGTGCCAGCAGCTTAAATAGCGGGAGACCAACCGGGGAGCTGTTTTTT.